The 11 T cell receptor beta chains below come from one sample, sequenced in a study of T-cell reconstitution after alpha-beta-depleted transplantation in children. Library preparation (for TCRbeta) was performed with unique molecular identifiers. MiXCR was run by TCRdb on the PCR reads, yielding one entry per CDR3 protein. The sample contains about 690,000 distinct CDR3 sequences, roughly 15% of which appear only once. Sample: PBMCs from the stem cell graft donor, taken from the stem cell graft. These receptors originate from a human donor who donated a stem cell graft to a child with acute myeloid leukemia.

The chain recombines TRBV18 with TRBJ2-3; TRBD2 agrees at 11 bases. Germline assignment: CDR1 KGHSH and CDR2 LQKENI. This CDR3 contains 16 residues. The J segment lost 5 bases and the V segment lost 0 bases, leaving 4 bases of the junction unmatched. DNA of the CDR3: TGTGCCAGCTCACCACCGACTAGCGGGGTCGGAGATACGCAGTATTTT. Protein product: CASSPPTSGVGDTQYF.

Notes on this clonotype: A read error is possible here, since a much larger clone lies one base away. The chain couples TRBV20-1 to TRBJ1-5; D perhaps matches TRBD1 (5 bases). This CDR3 is built from 15 residues. Germline values: CDR1 DFQATT, CDR2 SNEGSKA (reference sequence). The chain's CDR3 is CSAREGAFGNQPLHF. As DNA, the CDR3 is TGCAGTGCTAGAGAAGGGGCGTTCGGCAATCAGCCCCTGCATTTT.

This clonotype was picked up a small number of times. The chain combines TRBV10-2 with TRBJ1-5; D gene uncertain. Germline lookup yields CDR1 WSHSY and CDR2 SAAADI. Trimming pared 10 bases from V and 0 bases from J, leaving 10 bases between. This CDR3 comprises 13 residues. The CDR3 bases are TGCGCCACCGCGGATTATAGCAATCAGCCCCAGCATTTT. Translation gives CATADYSNQPQHF.

This rearrangement joins TRBV11-2 to TRBJ2-5; 12 nucleotides line up with TRBD1. V shed 8 bases and J 5 bases; nucleotides not matched to a gene: 15. CDR1 SGHAT and CDR2 FQNNGV come from the germline V gene. CDR3 length equals 17 residues. CDR3 sequence reads: CASGIHGTGGVGETQYF. CDR3 in DNA: TGTGCCAGCGGAATTCACGGGACAGGGGGCGTAGGGGAGACCCAGTACTTC.

The CDR3 is CASSLEGPGIQYF. In nucleotides, the CDR3 is TGTGCCAGCAGCTTAGAAGGGCCGGGCATTCAGTACTTC. The chain employs TRBV7-9 and TRBJ2-4; the D is unclear. Germline CDR1 and CDR2: SEHNR and FQNEAQ (reference sequence). The CDR3 length is 13 residues. Trimming removed 1 base from V and 9 bases from J, with 10 bases in between.

In regard to this clonotype: This sequence may be a read error, since a much larger clone differs from it by one base. The CDR3 carries no conserved terminal phenylalanine or tryptophan, so it likely arises from a read error. The chain combines TRBV20-1 with TRBJ2-1, with 8 bases matching TRBD2. CDR3 length equals 17 residues. The germline V gene encodes CDR1 DFQATT and CDR2 SNEGSKA (reference sequence). Unmatched junction bases numbered 15, after V lost 3 bases and J lost 5 bases. This CDR3 is CSASSPGTRALHNEQFV. The CDR3 DNA follows: TGCAGTGCTAGCTCCCCAGGGACTAGGGCTCTCCACAATGAGCAGTTCGTC.

With respect to this clonotype: A much larger clone differs from this one at a single base, so this may be a read error. The V call is TRBV6-1, the J call TRBJ2-7; 11 bases are a match to TRBD1. CDR3 length: 15 amino acids. V shed 6 bases and J 3 bases; nucleotides not matched to a gene: 7. Germline-derived CDR1 and CDR2 are MNHNS and SASEGT. The CDR3 DNA sequence: TGTGCCAGCAGAGAGGACAGGGGGCCCCGCTACGAGCAGTACTTC. This gives the protein CASREDRGPRYEQYF.

V is TRBV2 and J is TRBJ1-1; no reliable D call. The V and J ends lost 2 bases and 1 base respectively, with 8 bases between them. This CDR3 is 14 amino acids long. Germline values: CDR1 SNHLY, CDR2 FYNNEI. As DNA, the CDR3 is TGTGCCAGCAGTGAAAATCTCCCGAACACTGAAGCTTTCTTT. The encoded protein is CASSENLPNTEAFF.

This clonotype turned up a few times. The genes are TRBV5-6 and TRBJ1-1, with 9 bases lining up with TRBD1. V lost 1 base and J lost 7; bases outside the gene matches: 5. CDR1 SGHDT and CDR2 YYEEEE come from the germline V gene. This CDR3 has 14 residues. DNA for the CDR3: TGTGCCAGCAGCTTGAGGGACAGGGTGGATGAAGCTTTCTTT. Its protein product is CASSLRDRVDEAFF.

This clonotype came up once. A much larger clonotype is one base distant, so this may be a read error. Likely a read error: the CDR3 ends without its conserved phenylalanine or tryptophan. The V call is TRBV20-1, the J call TRBJ1-1, with D perhaps matching TRBD1 (6 bases). The CDR3 has 14 amino acids. V was clipped by 4 bases and J by 0 bases, with 12 bases between them. Germline V gene sequence: CDR1 DFQATT, CDR2 SNEGSKA (reference sequence). CDR3 amino acids: CSAIPRGLNTEAFC. The CDR3 DNA reads TGCAGTGCTATACCCAGGGGACTGAACACTGAAGCTTTCTGT.

This clonotype has ten or more counts. The gene calls are TRBV20-1 and TRBJ1-1; 7 bases align to TRBD1. From germline, CDR1 is DFQATT and CDR2 SNEGSKA (reference sequence). The CDR3 contains 15 residues. V shed 2 bases and J 1 base; nucleotides not matched to a gene: 7. As DNA, the CDR3 is TGCAGTGCTAGATATGCGGGACAGAGGAACACTGAAGCTTTCTTT. It is translated as CSARYAGQRNTEAFF.